This TCR beta chain was retrieved from a study of control samples from healthy donors and cancer patients. Some clones are missing from TCRdb's copy, which holds only in-frame ones; the method was immunoSEQ multiplex PCR. Here the sample spans some 140,000 clones, roughly 94% being singletons. Trimming shortened V by 0 bases and J by 3 bases, and 7 bases separated the two germline ends. Germline CDR1 and CDR2: SGHRS and YFSETQ. The CDR3 is 13 residues long. This receptor was obtained from a man in his forties in good health. The specimen sequenced was blood. This chain uses TRBV5-1 with TRBJ2-7; D remains ambiguous. The CDR3 DNA sequence: TGCGCCAGCAGCTTGGGTGGGGACTACGAGCAGTACTTC. This sequence encodes CASSLGGDYEQYF.